This T cell receptor beta chain derives from a study of cytomegalovirus exposure and HLA in healthy donors (TCRdb year 2017). General notes on the study: According to an earlier analysis of a few hundred of the donors, about 180 million T cells yielded 100 million or so unique TCR beta sequences and less than 300 Gb of sequence data. Among the roughly 400 genotyped donors, about 85% belonged to the genetic ancestry cluster associated with self-reported Caucasian donors. In a later analysis, previously published TCR beta repertoires from 550 to 700 donors were re-analyzed and high-resolution HLA genotyping was added so that TCR occurrence patterns could be studied. Alongside the repertoire data, information on donor age, sex, ethnicity and CMV serostatus was compiled. Using immunosequencing, the study profiled T cell repertoires from approximately 700 subjects and related those repertoires to cytomegalovirus serostatus. The number of typed donors differed by locus: 629-630 for A, B, C, DRB1 and DQB1; approximately 520 for DQA1; around 580 for DPA1; and 400 to 480 for DPB1. An earlier analysis of around 580 of the donors used high-throughput TCR beta sequencing to judge whether each TCR beta V gene segment behaved as functional or pseudogenic. Four or five DR-DQ haplotypes were handled as single units for association and clustering because linkage in the cohort was strong. Among about 360 genotyped donors of the cohort, an average of approximately 250,000 unique TCR beta nucleotide sequences were sequenced per donor, approximately 20% of them non-productive. To predict cytomegalovirus infection status, the study brought together high-throughput TCR immunosequencing, statistical association of individual TCRs with disease status, and machine learning. An early release covering 500 to 750 HLA-typed donors comprised around 300 gigabases of sequencing data and about 90 million unique TCR sequences. Along with the roughly 610-subject first cohort, a separate validation cohort of 120 different subjects was used. The study was designed to test whether signatures of past pathogen exposure could be identified by cataloging public T cell receptors. A later genetic analysis took genome-wide SNP genotypes for about three fifths of the 666 donors and used that subset as a discovery cohort. Both class I and class II loci were covered by HLA typing, at four-digit resolution. All discovery cohort repertoires had been generated using a single sequencing platform. In the later analysis, no new phenotypic data were used to find candidate immune exposures; instead, reliance was placed on TCR beta sequences and their occurrence across donors.

Preparation of the library involved the immunoSEQ multiplex PCR assay. For the multiplex PCR, a mixture combining 60 forward primers for TCR Vbeta segments and 13 reverse primers for TCR Jbeta segments was used. A multiplex PCR assay on genomic DNA amplified the CDR3 region of rearranged TCR beta genes. The Illumina HiSeq System was used to sequence the amplified TCR beta libraries as 87-base-pair reads. The paper's data handling went like this. In a later analysis, tens of millions of unique TCR beta chains were counted across the roughly 700 repertoires, and roughly 11 million of these chains were shared by at least two donors. A nearest-neighbor algorithm error-corrected the raw reads and collapsed the reads into unique sequences, merging closely related sequences to remove PCR and sequencing errors. CDR3 sequences were aligned to IMGT reference sequences to assign V, D and J gene segments. Each retained sequence needed at least a six-nucleotide match to both a V gene segment and a J gene segment. A rearrangement was called productive if the CDR3 had no stop codons and remained in frame with V and J, and every other rearrangement was called non-productive. Following IMGT convention, CDR3 was defined as the stretch from the second conserved V-encoded cysteine to the conserved J-encoded phenylalanine. The earlier analysis of about 560 of the donors excluded any sequence lacking an unambiguous match to a single V gene segment. An earlier analysis of 587 of the donors classified V segments as functional when productive rearrangements were above 56.7% and as segregating when the standard deviation between donors was above 5%. A statistical classification framework was built to diagnose cytomegalovirus status from the catalog of TCR beta chain sequences. A later analysis assigned V and J genes by comparing TCR nucleotide sequences with IMGT/GENE-DB human TR gene sequences. A later analysis assigned CDR3 sequences and most-parsimonious VDJ recombination scenarios with the TCRdist pipeline. A later analysis defined each TCR beta chain by its CDR3 amino acid sequence plus V-gene family, and excluded reads lacking a unique V-gene family. A later analysis removed over 500 highly shared, low-generation-probability nucleotide sequences to deal with suspected cross-contamination and a sequencing artifact. For each public chain, a later analysis derived a clonal expansion index from normalized ranks of inferred template counts within each repertoire. A later analysis computed generation probabilities with a VDJ recombination model fitted to out-of-frame rearrangements, and checked the results against IGoR. Hypergeometric tests were used in a later analysis to score TCR-TCR, TCR-HLA and TCR-CMV co-occurrence, with a repertoire-size bias correction applied to the TCR pairs. False discovery rates were estimated in a later analysis by permuting HLA or CMV assignments 20 times. In a later analysis, co-occurring TCRs were grouped using DBSCAN, with TCRdist sequence similarity added in when clustering inside HLA-allele-positive subsets. Repertoires with fewer than 30,000 or more than 120,000 public chains were left out of co-occurrence clustering, as were five repertoires with anomalous nucleotide sharing. TCRdb obtained this table from immuneACCESS and retained in-frame rearrangements with V and J assigned. These tables miss some clones; where compared with another copy, unresolved V genes account for less than half of the shortfall, and the remainder is unexplained. The DNA was the basis for D and trimming; V, J and clone size are from that table. The sample contains 150,000 to 200,000 clones, 60% to 80% of them found a single time. 11% to 15% of the sample comes from the top ten.

Of note for this clone: Its specific antigen is unknown. No much larger clonotype is one base removed from it; base qualities were not supplied.

Broad study findings and their caveats: Because HLA typing was missing for some donors at each locus, association tests included only the typed subset. Roughly uniform sequencing depth across donors was assumed in presence/absence analyses, although this assumption may not hold. A further reported finding was that TCR beta sequences accurately predicted the HLA-A and HLA-B alleles for most subjects in the first cohort. Linkage disequilibrium might explain the correlated functional status among segregating V segments, but an unknown experimental factor could not be ruled out. According to a later analysis, parvovirus B19, influenza, CMV and Epstein-Barr virus appeared linked to several top co-occurrence clusters. A group of highly shared sequence variants was considered likely to be a technical artifact of the sequencing pipeline. In an earlier analysis of several hundred of the donors, most TCR beta V segments were observed in productive rearrangements about 87% or about 30% of the time, broadly matching IMGT annotations. Roughly 15 rarely observed V segments, including chromosome 9 orphons, were excluded from the earlier analysis of almost 600 of the donors because counts were too low. Three of the identified cytomegalovirus-associated TCR beta chains were confirmed in vitro to be specific for cytomegalovirus antigens. Most TCR sequences were seen in very few donors, while some public TCRs were found in many individuals. CMV serostatus was the only immune exposure information available for the cohort. Only TCR beta chains were sequenced in this cohort, and the absence of alpha or paired-chain data limited detectable features. According to a later analysis, most CMV-associated TCR beta chains appeared to be HLA-restricted, and the HLA associations seemed to be driven largely by CMV exposure. In both the original and validation cohorts, the classifier was reported to diagnose cytomegalovirus status with high specificity and sensitivity. In a later analysis, the rate of TCR association differed among HLA loci, with DRB1 alleles having the most associated TCRs and HLA-C alleles having the fewest. The study gave a list of 150 to 200 TCR beta chains associated with cytomegalovirus. In a later genetic analysis, a missense DCLRE1C variant was associated with V-gene and J-gene trimming of TCR beta chains, and the association was replicated in an independent cohort. When HLA alleles, especially DR and DQ, strongly co-occurred, attributing TCR associations to individual alleles was difficult. In a later analysis, more than 15,000 TCR beta sequences were associated with specific HLA alleles at a false discovery rate of 0.05. The authors suggested that the approach could potentially be extended to other disease states and immunological phenotypes. Compared with equally common non-associated chains, HLA-associated TCR beta chains in a later analysis were more clonally expanded and had lower generation probabilities. In a later genetic analysis, fewer N-insertions in productive TCRs were reported among donors in an Asian-associated ancestry cluster than the roughly 710-donor mean.

The cohort consisted of 600 to 700 healthy bone marrow donors. All cohort members were sampled while nominally healthy, although unrecorded immune exposures were likely present. The donor tested CMV seropositive and was one of the 289 seropositive cohort members. Each donor provided a peripheral blood sample, and peripheral blood mononuclear cells were used for TCR beta sequencing. Genomic DNA was extracted from the blood cell samples with the Qiagen DNeasy Blood Extraction Kit. Material: PBMCs. The source is a man aged 45-65 years in good health and CMV-seropositive.

The CDR3 region reads CAISAGESIYGYTF. The DNA is TGTGCCATCAGTGCAGGGGAATCCATCTATGGCTACACCTTC. The chain is made from TRBV10-3 and TRBJ1-2; a tentative D match to TRBD1 spans 6 bases. Trimming at the junction amounts to 4 bases on V and 4 bases on J, and the germline ends lie 13 bases apart. The germline V gene encodes CDR1 ENHRY and CDR2 SYGVKD. The cysteine opens and the phenylalanine closes a CDR3 of 14 amino acids. The retained sequence is limited to the CDR3, 42 bases, with the frame set at the first base.